A single sample is the source of the 22 T cell receptor beta chains below, sequenced in a study of cytomegalovirus exposure and HLA in healthy donors. This PCR relied on a set of 60 Vbeta primers and 13 Jbeta primers. Profiled with immunoSEQ multiplex PCR; TCRdb holds only in-frame clones, not every one. The sample lists some 250,000 clones, 82% occurring once. Sequences were obtained from PBMCs. These receptors were obtained from a woman between 40 and 50 years old in good health and CMV-seropositive.

The chain uses TRBV6-4 and TRBJ1-2; 7 nucleotides align to TRBD1. With V trimmed by 4 bases and J by 2 bases, 10 bases remained unmatched. The CDR3 totals 16 residues. CDR1 and CDR2 from the germline V gene are MRHNA and SNTAGT. The CDR3 sequence is CASSASLNRGNYGYTF. The CDR3 region has the DNA TGTGCCAGCAGTGCCTCCCTAAACAGGGGCAACTATGGCTACACCTTC.

This clone is a singleton in its sample. This chain's CDR3 is CASSYSPSGSWYEQYF. CDR3 DNA: TGTGCCAGCAGTTACTCTCCTAGCGGGAGTTGGTACGAGCAGTACTTC. The V gene is TRBV27, the J gene TRBJ2-7; 10 bases agree with TRBD2. Per the germline V gene, CDR1 is MNHEY and CDR2 is SMNVEV (reference sequence). V trimming: 4 bases; J trimming: 4 bases; junction bases outside the gene matches: 10. The CDR3 runs 16 residues.

The rearrangement uses TRBV28 and TRBJ1-5, with D unclear. The CDR3 consists of 12 residues. Trimming left V 3 bases short and J 5 bases short, with 5 bases between. Germline V CDR1 and CDR2: MDHEN, SYDVKM. For the CDR3, the DNA is TGTGCCAGCAGTTTCCCTGATCAGCCCCAGCATTTT. The encoded protein is CASSFPDQPQHF. Full variable domain (remainder filled in from reference TRBV28 and TRBJ1-5): DVKVTQSSRYLVKRTGEKVFLECVQDMDHENMFWYRQDPGLGLRLIYFSYDVKMKEKGDIPEGYSVSREKKERFSLILESASTNQTSMYLCASSFPDQPQHFGDGTRLSIL.

The rearrangement links TRBV11-2 to TRBJ2-1; 14 positions match TRBD2. Looked up from germline, CDR1 is SGHAT and CDR2 is FQNNGV. There are 15 residues in the CDR3. V was pared by 3 bases and J by 8 bases, with 3 bases of the junction left unmatched. This CDR3 reads CASSLGLAGAYEQFF. The CDR3 DNA reads as TGTGCCAGCAGCTTGGGACTAGCGGGAGCCTATGAGCAGTTCTTC.

This clone was detected only once. The chain has TRBV19 and TRBJ1-2; the match to TRBD1 covers 9 bases. CDR3 length equals 14 residues. The germline CDR1 and CDR2 sequences are LNHDA and SQIVND (reference sequence). The V segment lost 8 bases and the J segment 1 base; nucleotides outside the gene matches: 5. The CDR3 spells CASADRGRNYGYTF. CDR3 DNA sequence: TGTGCCAGTGCGGACAGGGGACGTAACTATGGCTACACCTTC.

The chain uses TRBV7-2 and TRBJ2-1; TRBD1 agrees at 10 bases. The CDR3 extends over 17 amino acids. Per the germline V gene, CDR1 is SGHTA and CDR2 is FQGNSA. Trimming at V came to 3 bases and at J to 4 bases, leaving 9 bases not matched to a gene. CDR3 nucleotides: TGTGCCAGCAGCTTTTCCTCCGGGACAGGGGCATACAATGAGCAGTTCTTC. Translation: CASSFSSGTGAYNEQFF.

This chain uses TRBV10-3 with TRBJ2-1; D is possibly TRBD1 (6 bases). Germline V CDR1 and CDR2: ENHRY, SYGVKD. This CDR3 comprises 12 residues. The germline V and J ends were trimmed by 6 bases and 9 bases, with 12 bases remaining between them. The CDR3 bases are TGTGCCATCAGCCCCAGGGGTTCTGAGCAGTTCTTC. It is translated as CAISPRGSEQFF.

The V and J genes are TRBV6-1 and TRBJ1-5, with 8 bases lining up with TRBD1. J lost 6 bases, V lost 6 bases, and 4 bases had no gene match. Germline CDR1 and CDR2: MNHNS and SASEGT. CDR3 size: 13 residues. Here the CDR3 DNA reads TGTGCCAGCAGATTACAGGGGGGTCAGCCCCAGCATTTT. It specifies CASRLQGGQPQHF.

The V call is TRBV19, the J call TRBJ2-7; 9 bases agree with TRBD1. CDR3 length equals 14 residues. CDR1 and CDR2 (germline): LNHDA, SQIVND (reference sequence). Unmatched junction bases numbered 8, after V lost 6 bases and J lost 5 bases. The CDR3 nucleotides read TGTGCCAGTAGGAACCGACAGGGGGGGGACGAGCAGTACTTC. This gives the protein CASRNRQGGDEQYF.

V usage is TRBV5-5 and J usage is TRBJ1-5; D is uncertain. The germline V and J ends were trimmed by 0 bases and 3 bases, with 7 bases remaining between them. The CDR3 runs 14 residues. Germline V CDR1 and CDR2: SGHKS, YYEKEE (reference sequence). CDR3 residues: CASSLDSSNQPQHF. For the CDR3, the DNA is TGTGCCAGCAGCTTGGACAGTTCCAATCAGCCCCAGCATTTT.

V is TRBV29-1 and J is TRBJ2-1; a weak D match, TRBD1 (5 bases). Trimming took off 3 bases at V and 6 bases at J, with 9 bases between the two ends. This CDR3 is built from 12 residues. Looked up from germline, CDR1 is SQVTM and CDR2 is ANQGSEA. In nucleotides, the CDR3 is TGCAGCGTTGAGGTAGGGGTCAATGAGCAGTTCTTC. Translated, it gives CSVEVGVNEQFF.

The V and J genes are TRBV11-3 and TRBJ2-7, with 7 bases fitting TRBD1. V shed 1 base, J shed 2 bases, and the junction held 2 bases outside the gene matches. CDR1 and CDR2 from the germline V gene are SGHNT and YENEEA. There are 14 residues in the CDR3. The DNA for the CDR3 is TGTGCCAGCAGCTTAGGACAGGGAACCTACGAGCAGTACTTC. Protein product: CASSLGQGTYEQYF.

The chain uses TRBV4-2 and TRBJ2-5, with a weak D call TRBD1 (5 bases). Germline V gene lookup returns CDR1 LGHNA and CDR2 YNFKEQ. V shed 1 base and J shed 1 base, with 13 bases lying between them. CDR3 size: 16 residues. The CDR3 protein is CASSQVGRRPQETQYF. Written as DNA, the CDR3 is TGTGCCAGCAGCCAAGTGGGGCGACGGCCCCAAGAGACCCAGTACTTC.

Only one count was recorded for this clone. V and J are TRBV19 and TRBJ2-6, with unresolved D. The V gene lost 3 bases and the J gene lost 0 bases, with 9 bases spanning the gap. Germline values: CDR1 LNHDA, CDR2 SQIVND (reference sequence). The CDR3 is made up of 16 amino acids. The CDR3 nucleotides read TGTGCCAGTAGTATTCAGCGAAGCTCTGGGGCCAACGTCCTGACTTTC. Protein sequence: CASSIQRSSGANVLTF.

This chain joins TRBV6-6 and TRBJ2-7, with TRBD1 matching over 8 bases. The CDR3 is 15 amino acids. Germline V gene sequence: CDR1 MNHNY, CDR2 SVGAGI (reference sequence). V gave up 2 bases and J gave up 4 bases; unmatched junction bases: 7. CDR3 amino acids: CASSYPQGARYEQYF. The CDR3 region has the DNA TGTGCCAGCAGTTACCCGCAGGGGGCAAGGTACGAGCAGTACTTC.

The rearrangement joins TRBV5-1 to TRBJ1-1; 8 bases agree with TRBD1. The CDR3 has 14 residues. The germline gives CDR1 SGHRS, CDR2 YFSETQ. The V segment lost 0 bases and the J segment 6 bases; nucleotides outside the gene matches: 4. This CDR3 is CASSLGTGTPEAFF. As DNA, the CDR3 is TGCGCCAGCAGCTTGGGGACAGGGACTCCTGAAGCTTTCTTT.

The chain recombines TRBV6-6 with TRBJ1-2, with 7 bases lining up with TRBD1. V shed 8 bases and J 7 bases; nucleotides not matched to a gene: 19. CDR3 length: 16 residues. CDR1 and CDR2 (germline): MNHNY, SVGAGI (reference sequence). This chain's CDR3 is CASLEVEPGGSLGYTF. DNA for the CDR3: TGTGCCAGCTTGGAAGTGGAGCCAGGGGGGTCTCTTGGCTACACCTTC.

The chain links TRBV2 to TRBJ2-5; D is unresolved. The end of the DNA fits TRBJ2-7 better, so the J call may be wrong. The CDR3 is 13 residues long. CDR1 and CDR2 (germline): SNHLY, FYNNEI. The CDR3 is CASSESVIYEQYF. In nucleotides, the CDR3 is TGTGCCAGCAGTGAAAGTGTGATTTACGAGCAGTACTTC.

About this clone: Other DNA sequences from this sample encode an identical CDR3 as well. V usage is TRBV5-1 and J usage is TRBJ1-1, with no clear D. V lost 0 bases, J lost 2 bases, and 8 bases lay in between. CDR1 SGHRS and CDR2 YFSETQ come from the germline V gene. CDR3 length equals 14 residues. The CDR3 spells CASSLAGGNTEAFF. CDR3 DNA sequence: TGCGCCAGCAGCTTGGCCGGCGGAAACACTGAAGCTTTCTTT.

This chain uses TRBV7-7 with TRBJ2-1; D unclear. The CDR3 covers 13 residues. Germline V gene data show CDR1 as SSHAT and CDR2 as FNYEAQ (reference sequence). Trimming pared 1 base from V and 7 bases from J, leaving 8 bases between. The CDR3 loop is CASSLDVVNEQFF. CDR3 DNA sequence: TGTGCCAGCAGCTTAGATGTTGTAAATGAGCAGTTCTTC.

The rearrangement links TRBV5-1 to TRBJ2-1; the D gene is possibly TRBD2 (6 bases). The CDR3 consists of 14 residues. CDR1 SGHRS and CDR2 YFSETQ come from the germline V gene. V lost 4 bases to trimming and J lost 7 bases, with 15 bases between them. The CDR3: CASSAEGLGNEQFF. The CDR3 coding sequence is TGCGCCAGCAGCGCGGAGGGCTTAGGGAATGAGCAGTTCTTC. The entire variable domain, with the rest obtained from reference TRBV5-1 and TRBJ2-1, is as follows: KAGVTQTPRYLIKTRGQQVTLSCSPISGHRSVSWYQQTPGQGLQFLFEYFSETQRNKGNFPGRFSGRQFSNSRSEMNVSTLELGDSALYLCASSAEGLGNEQFFGPGTRLTVL.

The chain carries TRBV7-2 and TRBJ1-4; possibly TRBD1 for D (6 bases). Germline CDR1 reads SGHTA; CDR2 reads FQGNSA. V dropped 4 bases and J dropped 3 bases, with 15 bases sitting between them. The CDR3 runs 16 residues. The CDR3 nucleotides are TGTGCCAGCAGCTGGTCCACAGGGTCCCCTAATGAAAAACTGTTTTTT. Protein product: CASSWSTGSPNEKLFF. Drawing the rest from reference TRBV7-2 and TRBJ1-4, the complete variable domain is GAGVSQSPSNKVTEKGKDVELRCDPISGHTALYWYRQSLGQGLEFLIYFQGNSAPDKSGLPSDRFSAERTGGSVSTLTIQRTQQEDSAVYLCASSWSTGSPNEKLFFGSGTQLSVL.